A single sample gave rise to the 24 T cell receptor beta chains below, sequenced in a study of tumor-infiltrating lymphocytes in primary liver carcinoma. Germline DNA was also extracted, and blood RNA was taken from unsorted whole blood. Priming with a constant-region primer yielded TCR beta cDNA from roughly 0.45 ug total RNA. Libraries covering TCR beta were generated through three nested multiplex PCR rounds (using a slightly modified ARM-PCR). It was with TRBV1-TRBV30 forward primers and a C-beta reverse primer that the first two PCR rounds were run, at 10 cycles each. MiXCR, run by TCRdb on the multiplex PCR reads, gives a single entry per CDR3 protein. The sample shows 310,000 or so distinct CDR3 sequences, 50% to 60% of them seen only once. The sequencing input was peripheral blood. Every receptor here comes from a woman in her 30s with primary liver carcinoma and hepatitis B virus infection.

There are a few counts of this clonotype. The chain joins TRBV6-2 or TRBV6-3 to TRBJ2-3; TRBD1 matches at 9 bases. This CDR3 comprises 15 residues. CDR1 is MNHEY and CDR2 is SVGEGT in the germline V gene. With 2 bases clipped from V and 3 bases from J, the junction kept 3 bases outside the gene matches. DNA of the CDR3: TGTGCCAGCAGTTACGCTGGACAGGGGACAGATACGCAGTATTTT. Protein: CASSYAGQGTDTQYF.

V usage is TRBV7-9 and J usage is TRBJ2-3, with 8 bases that match TRBD2. V shed 7 bases and J 0 bases; nucleotides not matched to a gene: 12. Germline V lookup: CDR1 SEHNR, CDR2 FQNEAQ (reference sequence). The CDR3 contains 17 residues. The DNA for the CDR3 is TGTGCCAGCACATACGGGACTAGACCTTCTAGCACAGATACGCAGTATTTT. The encoded protein is CASTYGTRPSSTDTQYF.

The chain couples TRBV10-3 to TRBJ2-2; D tentatively fits TRBD1 or TRBD2 (6 bases each). Trimming removed 4 bases from V and 0 bases from J, with 9 bases in between. The CDR3 loop spans 15 amino acids. The germline V gene has CDR1 ENHRY and CDR2 SYGVKD. CDR3 in amino acids: CAISGGAANTGELFF. The CDR3 nucleotides read TGTGCCATCAGTGGGGGGGCGGCGAACACCGGGGAGCTGTTTTTT.

The CDR3 region is CASSYGVAGVNEQFF. CDR3 coding DNA: TGTGCCAGCAGTTACGGAGTAGCGGGAGTTAATGAGCAGTTCTTC. The genes are TRBV6-2 or TRBV6-3 and TRBJ2-1, with 9 bases lining up with TRBD2. With 2 bases clipped from V and 7 bases from J, the junction kept 6 bases outside the gene matches. The CDR3 sequence is 15 residues long. Germline assignment: CDR1 MNHEY and CDR2 SVGEGT.

To note about this clonotype: A read error is likely, as this CDR3 ends without the conserved phenylalanine or tryptophan. The chain recombines TRBV11-2 with TRBJ2-3; D may be TRBD2 (6 bases). V gave up 3 bases and J gave up 0 bases, with 28 bases separating them. CDR3 length: 21 amino acids. CDR1 SGHAT and CDR2 FQNNGV come from the germline V gene. CDR3 DNA sequence: TGTGCCAGCAGCTTCCGCCCGGGAGACCCTTTTCTGGTGTCTAGCACAGATACGCAGTATCTT. This codes for CASSFRPGDPFLVSSTDTQYL.

Note on this clonotype: The conserved final phenylalanine or tryptophan is absent from the CDR3, which likely points to a read error. This chain connects TRBV12-3 or TRBV12-4 to TRBJ2-4, with TRBD1 matching 8 bases. The V segment lost 7 bases and the J segment 9 bases; nucleotides outside the gene matches: 14. The CDR3 runs to 15 residues. CDR3 DNA sequence: TGTGCCAGCAATCACCATGGACAGGGAAATGGCATTCAGTACCTC. Translating gives CASNHHGQGNGIQYL.

This clonotype was seen a handful of times. The chain's CDR3 is CASSPRHYSNQPQHF. Here the CDR3 DNA reads TGTGCCAGCTCCCCTCGGCACTATAGCAATCAGCCCCAGCATTTT. The V and J genes are TRBV6-2 or TRBV6-3 and TRBJ1-5; D remains unclear. This CDR3 comprises 15 residues. Per the germline V gene, CDR1 is MNHEY and CDR2 is SVGEGT. Trimming left V 8 bases short and J 0 bases short, with 14 bases between.

The chain recombines TRBV6-2 or TRBV6-3 with TRBJ2-5; D is perhaps TRBD2 (6 bases). This CDR3 contains 15 residues. CDR1 and CDR2 from the germline V gene are MNHEY and SVGEGT. Trimming shortened V by 8 bases and J by 2 bases, and 18 bases separated the two germline ends. CDR3 sequence reads: CASSGSGRLQETQYF. In DNA, the CDR3 is TGTGCCAGCTCCGGGAGCGGACGGTTGCAAGAGACCCAGTACTTC.

With respect to this clonotype: This could be a read error, since a much larger clone is one nucleotide away. The chain joins TRBV7-9 to TRBJ2-1; TRBD2 matches at 11 bases. The CDR3 has 17 residues. From germline, CDR1 is SEHNR and CDR2 FQNEAQ (reference sequence). Losses at the gene ends were 6 bases for V and 1 base for J; bases not matched to a gene: 8. The CDR3 loop reads CASRHSGRARSYNEQFF. CDR3 DNA sequence: TGTGCCAGCAGACATAGCGGGAGGGCCAGGTCCTACAATGAGCAGTTCTTC.

This clonotype occurred many times. The chain uses TRBV6-5 and TRBJ2-3; 10 bases are a match to TRBD2. With V trimmed by 1 base and J by 4 bases, 8 bases remained unmatched. Germline lookup yields CDR1 MNHEY and CDR2 SVGAGI. The CDR3 is 17 amino acids. The CDR3 region is CASSYLASGRKADTQYF. DNA for the CDR3: TGTGCCAGCAGTTACTTGGCTAGCGGGAGAAAGGCAGATACGCAGTATTTT.

Concerning this clonotype: This clone may be a read error of a much larger clone one base away. This chain connects TRBV4-2 to TRBJ2-1, with unresolved D. Germline loops: CDR1 LGHNA, CDR2 YNFKEQ. CDR3 length equals 12 residues. The CDR3 loop is CTSSQNDNEQFF. In nucleotides, the CDR3 is TGTACCAGCAGCCAAAACGACAATGAGCAGTTCTTC.

The chain uses TRBV5-5 and TRBJ2-1; no reliable D call. This CDR3 comprises 18 residues. V was cut by 0 bases and J by 0 bases, with 16 bases left in between. Germline CDR1 is SGHKS and CDR2 is YYEKEE (reference sequence). In nucleotides, the CDR3 is TGTGCCAGCAGCTTGGCCCCGGGCACCCCTAGCTCCTACAATGAGCAGTTCTTC. Residues: CASSLAPGTPSSYNEQFF.

This clonotype has only a few counts. The chain carries TRBV10-3 and TRBJ1-2, with TRBD1 matching 7 bases. There are 16 residues in the CDR3. V lost 1 base, J lost 2 bases, and 7 bases stayed unmatched. Germline CDR1 reads ENHRY; CDR2 reads SYGVKD. Here the CDR3 reads CAISEFSGTANYGYTF. CDR3 in DNA: TGTGCCATCAGTGAGTTCTCCGGGACAGCAAACTATGGCTACACCTTC.

In its sample, this clonotype was seen a few times. The rearrangement joins TRBV29-1 to TRBJ2-3; 9 positions match TRBD2. Germline V CDR1 and CDR2: SQVTM, ANQGSEA. There are 15 residues in the CDR3. V dropped 3 bases and J dropped 4; count of bases not matched to a gene: 8. The CDR3 sequence: CSVDVVAGAPDTQYF. The CDR3, as DNA: TGCAGCGTTGACGTGGTAGCGGGAGCCCCAGATACGCAGTATTTT.

The chain uses TRBV5-5 and TRBJ2-5, with a possible D match to TRBD1 (7 bases). CDR1 is SGHKS, CDR2 YYEKEE, per germline (reference sequence). This CDR3 region has 14 residues. V lost 0 bases, J lost 5 bases, and 11 bases lay in between. CDR3 sequence reads: CASSLAAGGETQYF. In DNA, the CDR3 is TGTGCCAGCAGCTTGGCGGCAGGGGGGGAGACCCAGTACTTC.

This clonotype came up a few times. V usage is TRBV28 and J usage is TRBJ2-1; 9 bases are a match to TRBD2. The CDR3 has 17 amino acids. The germline CDR1 and CDR2 sequences are MDHEN and SYDVKM. With 8 bases clipped from V and 6 bases from J, the junction kept 17 bases outside the gene matches. Here the CDR3 reads CASGITSGREGLNEQFF. The CDR3, as DNA: TGTGCCAGCGGAATTACTAGCGGGCGGGAGGGCCTCAATGAGCAGTTCTTC.

As concerns this clonotype: A read error may explain this, as a much larger clone is one base away. This chain uses TRBV6-6 with TRBJ2-2; D could derive from TRBD1 or TRBD2 (5 bases each). This CDR3 is built from 13 residues. Germline V gene data show CDR1 as MNHNY and CDR2 as SVGAGI (reference sequence). CDR3 in DNA: TGTGCCAGCAGTTGGACACGCGCCGGGAAGCTGTTTTTT. Translation gives CASSWTRAGKLFF.

Worth noting for this clonotype: A much larger clone is a single base away; this may be a read error. This chain joins TRBV14 and TRBJ1-3; D gene ambiguous. V lost 4 bases, J lost 4 bases, and 8 bases lay in between. The CDR3 runs 13 residues. Germline V lookup: CDR1 SGHDN, CDR2 FVKESK. The CDR3 sequence: CASSLHRGNTIYF. As DNA, the CDR3 is TGTGCCAGCAGCCTGCATAGGGGAAACACCATATATTTT.

Regarding this clonotype: Relative to the germline gene, one junction end is altered; a read error may explain this. The rearrangement joins TRBV11-2 to TRBJ2-3; 11 nucleotides agree with TRBD2. Germline V gene sequence: CDR1 SGHAT, CDR2 FQNNGV. There are 17 residues in the CDR3. CDR3 sequence (DNA): TGTGTCAGCGCCAAAGCGGGACTAGCGGCAAGCACAGATACGCAGTATTTT. Encoded protein: CVSAKAGLAASTDTQYF.

This chain connects TRBV10-2 to TRBJ2-7; 16 bases are shared with TRBD2. This CDR3 contains 18 residues. V shed 6 bases and J 1 base; nucleotides not matched to a gene: 9. Germline V gene sequence: CDR1 WSHSY, CDR2 SAAADI. The CDR3 protein is CASSTGTSGRGSSYEQYF. The DNA for the CDR3 is TGCGCCAGCAGCACCGGGACTAGCGGGAGGGGGAGTTCCTACGAGCAGTACTTC.

Note on this clonotype: With a much larger clone just one base away, this may be a read error. The chain links TRBV6-5 to TRBJ2-1; tentative D call: TRBD2 (6 bases). This CDR3 has 15 residues. The V end was cut by 2 bases, the J end by 5 bases, with 13 bases between. Germline CDR1 and CDR2: MNHEY and SVGAGI. CDR3 bases: TGTGCCAGCAGTTACAGGGGCTCGGGGGACAATGAGCAGTTCTTC. Translation: CASSYRGSGDNEQFF.

In the case of this clonotype: An end of the junction differs from the germline gene, which may be a read error. The chain uses TRBV11-2 and TRBJ2-5, with 7 positions matching TRBD1. CDR3 length: 14 residues. Germline CDR1 reads SGHAT; CDR2 reads FQNNGV. Written as DNA, the CDR3 is TGTGTCAGCAGCATTAGAGGGGGCGCGGAGACCCAGTACTTC. It specifies CVSSIRGGAETQYF.

A remark on this clonotype: A read error is possible here, since a much larger clone lies one base away. J is TRBJ2-1 and V is TRBV4-1; D remains ambiguous. CDR3 length: 12 residues. Germline loops: CDR1 MGHRA, CDR2 YSYEKL. Here the CDR3 reads CAISWQHNEQFF. The DNA for the CDR3 is TGCGCCATCAGCTGGCAGCACAATGAGCAGTTCTTC.

In regard to this clonotype: The CDR3 end shows no conserved phenylalanine or tryptophan, and so a read error is likely. In nucleotides, the CDR3 is TGTGCCACCACCAGGATAGATACGCAGTATTTA. It codes for CATTRIDTQYL. V and J are TRBV11-2 and TRBJ2-3; no clear D. Germline V gene data show CDR1 as SGHAT and CDR2 as FQNNGV. This CDR3 spans 11 amino acids. Trimming took 10 bases from V and 5 from J, leaving 10 bases between them.